This TCR beta chain was captured in a study of T cells after posttransplantation cyclophosphamide. The CDR3 extends over 15 amino acids. J gave up 2 bases and V 3 bases, and 5 bases lay outside the gene matches. Germline CDR1 reads MNHEY; CDR2 reads SMNVEV (reference sequence). TCRdb's copy holds only in-frame clones and misses some; the assay was immunoSEQ multiplex PCR. Among roughly 6,600 clones, approximately 98% were seen once, and the ten largest hold under 0.65%. Study results and limitations: After PTCy, TRB diversity resembled that of CNI/methotrexate controls. Blood and skin or GI T cell repertoires showed limited TRB overlap.

As regards this clone: Its target is not known.

The receptor's source is a woman aged 25 to 45 in good health and a related stem cell transplant donor. The chain uses TRBV27 and TRBJ2-3, with 7 bases aligning to TRBD2. The sample comprised naive CD8+ T cells sorted from PBMCs. The CDR3 coding sequence is TGTGCCAGCAGTTTCGCCGGGGGGTTCACAGATACGCAGTATTTT. Translating it yields CASSFAGGFTDTQYF.